Presented here are 6 T cell receptor beta chains from one specimen sequenced in a study of shared clonotypes between healthy human individuals. Only CD45RO-negative cells positively selected for CCR7 counted as naive CD8 cells, so terminally differentiated effector memory CD45RA+ cells were excluded. Profiled with immunoSEQ multiplex PCR; TCRdb holds only in-frame clones, not every one. The sample lists about 2 million clones, around 96% occurring once. The sample comprised naive CD8+ T cells sorted from blood. These receptors were collected from a young man in good health.

This clone was recorded only once. The same CDR3 is also encoded by other DNA sequences in this sample. The chain couples TRBV4-1 to TRBJ2-7; possibly TRBD2 for D (5 bases). The V gene lost 4 bases and the J gene lost 2 bases, with 9 bases spanning the gap. The CDR3 has 13 amino acids. CDR1 is MGHRA and CDR2 is YSYEKL in the germline V gene. The CDR3 DNA sequence: TGCGCCAGCAGCCCCGGACTCGCCTACGAGCAGTACTTC. Translation gives CASSPGLAYEQYF.

The rearrangement links TRBV27 to TRBJ2-1, with D unresolved. Trimming took off 0 bases at V and 5 bases at J, with 11 bases between the two ends. The CDR3 is made up of 15 amino acids. Germline CDR1 and CDR2: MNHEY and SMNVEV (reference sequence). The CDR3 DNA sequence: TGTGCCAGCAGTTTATCTCTCGGCTTAAACAATGAGCAGTTCTTC. Translation: CASSLSLGLNNEQFF.

The chain recombines TRBV27 with TRBJ1-1; 7 bases agree with TRBD1. Germline V CDR1 and CDR2: MNHEY, SMNVEV (reference sequence). The CDR3 covers 13 residues. With V trimmed by 5 bases and J by 6 bases, 6 bases remained unmatched. Here the CDR3 DNA reads TGTGCCAGCAGTCTAACGGGACAGTCTGAAGCTTTCTTT. It translates to CASSLTGQSEAFF.

This chain connects TRBV27 to TRBJ2-7, with TRBD1 matching over 9 bases. V gave up 5 bases and J gave up 6 bases; unmatched junction bases: 8. The CDR3 contains 14 residues. CDR1 and CDR2 (germline): MNHEY, SMNVEV (reference sequence). This CDR3 is CASSVRDRVTEQYF. Here the CDR3 DNA reads TGTGCCAGCAGTGTACGGGACAGGGTTACCGAGCAGTACTTC.

The chain couples TRBV27 to TRBJ2-2; D is possibly TRBD2 (6 bases). Germline lookup yields CDR1 MNHEY and CDR2 SMNVEV (reference sequence). V lost 4 bases and J 5 bases, leaving 20 bases between the germline ends. This CDR3 region has 17 residues. Here the CDR3 reads CASSSLGAEGRTGELFF. CDR3 DNA: TGTGCCAGCAGTTCCCTTGGAGCGGAGGGAAGGACCGGGGAGCTGTTTTTT.

This rearrangement joins TRBV2 to TRBJ1-1; TRBD1 aligns across 9 bases. There are 16 residues in the CDR3. V trimming: 2 bases; J trimming: 6 bases; junction bases outside the gene matches: 10. From germline, CDR1 is SNHLY and CDR2 FYNNEI. The CDR3 DNA reads TGTGCCAGCAGTGAACCTAGGGACAGGGTCCTGCCTGAAGCTTTCTTT. As protein: CASSEPRDRVLPEAFF.